One sample yielded the 29 T cell receptor beta chains listed below, sequenced in a study of blood T cell repertoires in COVID-19. Generated by immunoSEQ multiplex PCR, the TCRdb table keeps only in-frame clones and is missing some. The sample consists of some 170,000 clones, about 92% of them appearing once. Sequenced sample: peripheral blood. The receptors here all came from a man in his 60s with active or convalescent COVID-19.

This clone was counted a single time. The chain carries TRBV11-2 and TRBJ1-2, with D possibly being TRBD1 (5 bases). V was pared by 0 bases and J by 4 bases, with 12 bases between. CDR3 length equals 15 residues. Germline CDR1 SGHAT, CDR2 FQNNGV. The CDR3 spells CASSLDLSQGYGYTF. In DNA form, the CDR3 reads TGTGCCAGCAGCTTAGATCTATCGCAGGGCTATGGCTACACCTTC.

The chain employs TRBV3-1 (or the pseudogene TRBV3-2) and TRBJ1-2; 9 bases map to TRBD1. V shed 1 base, J shed 4 bases, and the junction held 1 base outside the gene matches. This CDR3 comprises 14 residues. Germline CDR1 and CDR2: LGHDT and YNNKEL (reference sequence). The CDR3 DNA sequence: TGTGCCAGCAGCCAAGCGACAGGGGGCTATGGCTACACCTTC. Its protein product is CASSQATGGYGYTF.

The rearrangement joins TRBV5-1 to TRBJ2-3; D gene unclear. The germline CDR1 and CDR2 sequences are SGHRS and YFSETQ. The CDR3 has 13 amino acids. Trimming removed 4 bases from V and 8 bases from J, with 14 bases in between. DNA for the CDR3: TGCGCCAGCAGCGCCCCCTCCACCGGTACGCAGTATTTT. Its translation is CASSAPSTGTQYF.

For this clone: This sample also contains other DNA sequences that code for the same CDR3. The chain uses TRBV5-1 and TRBJ2-7; maybe TRBD2 (6 bases). Germline CDR1 and CDR2: SGHRS and YFSETQ. Between the trimmed V and J ends, which lost 2 bases and 4 bases, there was a span of 10 bases. This CDR3 has 13 amino acids. The DNA of the CDR3 is TGCGCCAGCAGCTTCGGGAGCTCTTACGAGCAGTACTTC. This encodes CASSFGSSYEQYF. Full variable domain (rest looked up from reference TRBV5-1 and TRBJ2-7): KAGVTQTPRYLIKTRGQQVTLSCSPISGHRSVSWYQQTPGQGLQFLFEYFSETQRNKGNFPGRFSGRQFSNSRSEMNVSTLELGDSALYLCASSFGSSYEQYFGPGTRLTVT.

This rearrangement joins TRBV10-1 to TRBJ1-2, with a weak D call TRBD1 (5 bases). The V gene lost 2 bases and the J gene lost 0 bases, with 7 bases spanning the gap. Germline CDR1 and CDR2: WNHNN and SYGVQD (reference sequence). The CDR3 is 14 residues long. The CDR3 nucleotides read TGCGCCAGCAGTGAGAGCAGGGCTAACTATGGCTACACCTTC. Amino acids: CASSESRANYGYTF.

The chain employs TRBV18 and TRBJ1-4, with D unresolved. V lost 6 bases and J 3 bases, leaving 11 bases between the germline ends. Per the germline V gene, CDR1 is KGHSH and CDR2 is LQKENI. The CDR3 loop spans 14 amino acids. CDR3 amino acids: CASSRTAANEKLFF. The CDR3 nucleotides are TGTGCCAGCTCCCGGACTGCAGCTAATGAAAAACTGTTTTTT.

This rearrangement joins TRBV7-2 to TRBJ2-1; 9 bases fit TRBD2. V lost 4 bases to trimming and J lost 0 bases; unmatched junction nucleotides: 7. The CDR3 is 17 residues long. Germline V lookup: CDR1 SGHTA, CDR2 FQGNSA. CDR3 in DNA: TGTGCCAGCAGCTCCCGACTAGCGGACAGCTCCTACAATGAGCAGTTCTTC. Translated, it gives CASSSRLADSSYNEQFF. Supplemented by reference TRBV7-2 and TRBJ2-1, the full variable domain reads GAGVSQSPSNKVTEKGKDVELRCDPISGHTALYWYRQSLGQGLEFLIYFQGNSAPDKSGLPSDRFSAERTGGSVSTLTIQRTQQEDSAVYLCASSSRLADSSYNEQFFGPGTRLTVL.

In its sample, this clone was seen once. In DNA form, the CDR3 reads TGTGCCATCAGCCCACAGGGGGTAGATCAGCCCCAGCATTTT. Translated, it gives CAISPQGVDQPQHF. This rearrangement joins TRBV10-3 to TRBJ1-5, with TRBD1 identical over 8 bases. This CDR3 comprises 14 residues. In germline, CDR1 is ENHRY, CDR2 SYGVKD. Losses at the gene ends were 6 bases for V and 5 bases for J; bases not matched to a gene: 6.

A single count supports this clone. The chain is built from TRBV7-2 and TRBJ2-7, with 9 bases aligning to TRBD1. The CDR3 totals 15 residues. J lost 6 bases, V lost 2 bases, and 8 bases had no gene match. Germline CDR1 is SGHTA and CDR2 is FQGNSA. For the CDR3, the DNA is TGTGCCAGCAGCTTATTAGTGGGACAGGGATTCGAGCAGTACTTC. It is translated as CASSLLVGQGFEQYF.

This rearrangement joins TRBV3-1 (or the pseudogene TRBV3-2) to TRBJ2-4; 9 bases fit TRBD1. CDR1 LGHDT and CDR2 YNNKEL come from the germline V gene (reference sequence). V shed 1 base and J 3 bases; nucleotides not matched to a gene: 4. This CDR3 is 16 amino acids long. CDR3 DNA sequence: TGTGCCAGCAGCCAAGTTCGGACAGGGGTCAAAAACATTCAGTACTTC. It yields the protein CASSQVRTGVKNIQYF.

This chain connects TRBV11-2 to TRBJ2-3; a possible D gene is TRBD2 (6 bases). Germline V gene data show CDR1 as SGHAT and CDR2 as FQNNGV. The CDR3 has 15 amino acids. Between the trimmed V and J ends, which lost 1 base and 6 bases, there was a span of 14 bases. CDR3 residues: CASSLVWQAGDTQYF. CDR3 sequence (DNA): TGTGCCAGCAGCTTAGTTTGGCAGGCGGGGGATACGCAGTATTTT.

V is TRBV30 and J is TRBJ1-4, with 9 bases aligning to TRBD1. This CDR3 contains 13 residues. With V trimmed by 7 bases and J by 4 bases, 4 bases remained unmatched. Per the germline V gene, CDR1 is GTSNPN and CDR2 is SVGIG (reference sequence). Here the CDR3 DNA reads TGTGCCTTTACAGGGGGCGATAATGAAAAACTGTTTTTT. Its translation: CAFTGGDNEKLFF.

CDR3 region: CASSHGTSLGNEQYF. DNA of the CDR3: TGTGCCAGCAGCCACGGGACTAGCCTCGGGAACGAGCAGTACTTC. This chain joins TRBV6-5 and TRBJ2-7; TRBD2 matches at 9 bases. This CDR3 has 15 residues. V trimming: 6 bases; J trimming: 5 bases; junction bases outside the gene matches: 11. CDR1 is MNHEY, CDR2 SVGAGI, per germline.

This chain connects TRBV7-2 to TRBJ1-1; D gene uncertain. The CDR3 length is 15 residues. V was shortened by 0 bases and J by 0 bases, with 8 bases between the two germline ends. CDR1 is SGHTA and CDR2 is FQGNSA in the germline V gene. CDR3 bases: TGTGCCAGCAGCTTAGCTGCGGGATTGAACACTGAAGCTTTCTTT. Amino acid sequence: CASSLAAGLNTEAFF.

This sequence joins TRBV3-1 (or the pseudogene TRBV3-2) and TRBJ1-1; possibly TRBD1 for D (5 bases). CDR3 length: 13 amino acids. V was trimmed by 1 base and J by 10 bases, leaving 13 bases between them. Germline V gene data show CDR1 as LGHDT and CDR2 as YNNKEL (reference sequence). The CDR3 loop is CASSQVGAAGAFF. The DNA of the CDR3 is TGTGCCAGCAGCCAAGTAGGGGCGGCCGGAGCTTTCTTT.

This chain joins TRBV18 and TRBJ2-1; 9 positions agree with TRBD2. The CDR3 loop spans 16 amino acids. J lost 3 bases, V lost 6 bases, and 9 bases had no gene match. CDR1 is KGHSH and CDR2 is LQKENI in the germline V gene. Written as DNA, the CDR3 is TGTGCCAGCTCCTCCGGACTAGCGAAAGGCTACAATGAGCAGTTCTTC. Its protein is CASSSGLAKGYNEQFF.

This clone was detected once. The J gene is TRBJ1-2, the V gene TRBV5-1; TRBD1 matches 10 bases. Germline values: CDR1 SGHRS, CDR2 YFSETQ. J was trimmed by 7 bases and V by 0 bases; bases with no gene match: 3. The CDR3 is made up of 14 amino acids. In DNA form, the CDR3 reads TGCGCCAGCAGCTTGGAGACAGGGGGCGCTGGCTACACCTTC. This codes for CASSLETGGAGYTF.

The V gene is TRBV5-1, the J gene TRBJ2-7; 11 bases align to TRBD1. Germline lookup yields CDR1 SGHRS and CDR2 YFSETQ. The CDR3 runs 14 residues. V shed 3 bases, J shed 7 bases, and the junction held 6 bases outside the gene matches. CDR3 DNA sequence: TGCGCCAGCAGCTCCTGGACAGGGGGCGGTGAGCAGTACTTC. Protein sequence: CASSSWTGGGEQYF.

The chain is built from TRBV28 and TRBJ1-1; maybe TRBD1 (6 bases). V gave up 2 bases and J gave up 1 base, with 11 bases separating them. This CDR3 has 15 amino acids. The germline V gene encodes CDR1 MDHEN and CDR2 SYDVKM. The CDR3 sequence: CASSLLRGRNTEAFF. DNA for the CDR3: TGTGCCAGCAGTTTACTCAGGGGCAGGAACACTGAAGCTTTCTTT.

The chain is built from TRBV10-2 and TRBJ1-2; D is unclear. The CDR3 is 14 amino acids. Germline CDR1 reads WSHSY; CDR2 reads SAAADI. V dropped 4 bases and J dropped 6 bases, with 15 bases sitting between them. CDR3 loop: CASSGTSAAHGYTF. As DNA, the CDR3 is TGCGCCAGCAGTGGTACGTCGGCGGCCCATGGCTACACCTTC.

The chain carries TRBV10-3 and TRBJ2-3, with 13 bases that match TRBD2. From germline, CDR1 is ENHRY and CDR2 SYGVKD. This CDR3 region has 18 residues. The V and J ends lost 4 bases and 4 bases, in that order; junction bases with no gene match: 11. As DNA, the CDR3 is TGTGCCATCAGTGGGGGGACTAGCGGGAAGAAAGGGGCAGATACGCAGTATTTT. Translating it yields CAISGGTSGKKGADTQYF.

The chain links TRBV5-6 to TRBJ1-5; a possible D gene is TRBD1 (5 bases). This CDR3 is 13 amino acids long. V was trimmed by 3 bases and J by 7 bases, leaving 11 bases between them. Germline V gene sequence: CDR1 SGHDT, CDR2 YYEEEE. Here the CDR3 reads CASSWGGGQPQHF. Written as DNA, the CDR3 is TGTGCCAGCAGCTGGGGTGGGGGGCAGCCCCAGCATTTT.

This clone was recorded once. This rearrangement joins TRBV10-3 to TRBJ2-2; the match to TRBD1 covers 8 bases. Germline CDR1 is ENHRY and CDR2 is SYGVKD. The CDR3 has 14 residues. With V trimmed by 8 bases and J by 1 base, 3 bases remained unmatched. The CDR3 DNA is TGTGCCATCTCCGGACAGGGGAACACCGGGGAGCTGTTTTTT. Residues: CAISGQGNTGELFF.

This rearrangement joins TRBV4-1 to TRBJ2-3, with 12 bases identical to TRBD2. This CDR3 has 18 residues. V shed 0 bases, J shed 4 bases, and the junction held 8 bases outside the gene matches. In germline, CDR1 is MGHRA, CDR2 YSYEKL. CDR3 sequence reads: CASSQDSGLAGGADTQYF. Here the CDR3 DNA reads TGCGCCAGCAGCCAAGATTCAGGCCTAGCGGGGGGGGCAGATACGCAGTATTTT.

The gene calls are TRBV27 and TRBJ2-7, with D possibly being TRBD2 (6 bases). Germline CDR1 is MNHEY and CDR2 is SMNVEV (reference sequence). Trimming took off 3 bases at V and 3 bases at J, with 12 bases between the two ends. This CDR3 is 14 amino acids long. The CDR3: CASSLGGSIYEQYF. The CDR3 nucleotides read TGTGCCAGCAGTTTGGGGGGTTCTATCTACGAGCAGTACTTC.

This clone was counted once. The chain uses TRBV18 and TRBJ1-2, with D tentatively TRBD1 (5 bases). The CDR3 has 14 residues. Trimming shortened V by 6 bases and J by 0 bases, and 11 bases separated the two germline ends. Germline loops: CDR1 KGHSH, CDR2 LQKENI. CDR3 nucleotides: TGTGCCAGCTCTCAGACAGCAACTAACTATGGCTACACCTTC. This gives the protein CASSQTATNYGYTF.

DNA for the CDR3: TGTGCCAGCAGCCAAAGGACAGGGTCCTTCGGCTACACCTTC. The encoded protein is CASSQRTGSFGYTF. V and J are TRBV14 and TRBJ1-2, with 8 bases fitting TRBD1. This CDR3 contains 14 residues. Per germline, CDR1 SGHDN and CDR2 FVKESK. V was clipped by 2 bases and J by 8 bases; unmatched bases: 7.

The chain links TRBV29-1 to TRBJ1-1, with unresolved D. Trimming took off 2 bases at V and 5 bases at J, with 12 bases between the two ends. This CDR3 is built from 13 residues. Per the germline V gene, CDR1 is SQVTM and CDR2 is ANQGSEA. CDR3 nucleotide sequence: TGCAGCGTTGAATTGCAGGAAAAGACTGAAGCTTTCTTT. Protein product: CSVELQEKTEAFF.

The count of this clone is one. Other DNA sequences within the sample encode an identical CDR3. The V and J genes are TRBV20-1 and TRBJ1-2, with TRBD1 identical over 11 bases. Per the germline V gene, CDR1 is DFQATT and CDR2 is SNEGSKA (reference sequence). The CDR3 is made up of 11 amino acids. V gave up 6 bases and J gave up 8 bases; unmatched junction bases: 2. CDR3 DNA sequence: TGCAGTGCGGGGACAGGGGGAGGCTACACCTTC. Its translation: CSAGTGGGYTF.